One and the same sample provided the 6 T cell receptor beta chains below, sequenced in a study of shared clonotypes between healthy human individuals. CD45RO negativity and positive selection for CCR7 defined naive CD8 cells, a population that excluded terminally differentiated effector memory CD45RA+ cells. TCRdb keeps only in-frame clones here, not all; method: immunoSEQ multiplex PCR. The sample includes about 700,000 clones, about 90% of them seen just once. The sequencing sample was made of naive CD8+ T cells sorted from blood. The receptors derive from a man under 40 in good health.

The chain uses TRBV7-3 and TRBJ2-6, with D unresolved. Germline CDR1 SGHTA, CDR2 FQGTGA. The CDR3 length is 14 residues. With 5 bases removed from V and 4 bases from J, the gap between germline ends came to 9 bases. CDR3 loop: CASSLTGGANVLTF. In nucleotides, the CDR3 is TGTGCCAGCAGCCTCACGGGCGGGGCCAACGTCCTGACTTTC.

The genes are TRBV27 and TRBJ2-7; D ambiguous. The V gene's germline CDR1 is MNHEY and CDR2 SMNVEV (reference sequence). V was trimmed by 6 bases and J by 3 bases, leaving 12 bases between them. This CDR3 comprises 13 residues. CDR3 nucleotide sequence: TGTGCCAGCAGCCCGGATTCATTCTACGAGCAGTACTTC. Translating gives CASSPDSFYEQYF.

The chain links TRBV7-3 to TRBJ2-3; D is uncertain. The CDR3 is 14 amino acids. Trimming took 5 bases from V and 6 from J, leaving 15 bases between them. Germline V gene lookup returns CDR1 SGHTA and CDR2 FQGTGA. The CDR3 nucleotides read TGTGCCAGCAGCCCCGACTCCCCTCGGGATACGCAGTATTTT. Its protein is CASSPDSPRDTQYF. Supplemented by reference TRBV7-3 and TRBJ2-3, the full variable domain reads GAGVSQTPSNKVTEKGKYVELRCDPISGHTALYWYRQSLGQGPEFLIYFQGTGAADDSGLPNDRFFAVRPEGSVSTLKIQRTERGDSAVYLCASSPDSPRDTQYFGPGTRLTVL.

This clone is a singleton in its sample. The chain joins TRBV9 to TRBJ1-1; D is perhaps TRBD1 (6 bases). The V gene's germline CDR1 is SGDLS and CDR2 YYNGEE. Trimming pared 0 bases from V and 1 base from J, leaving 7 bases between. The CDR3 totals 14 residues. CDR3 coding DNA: TGTGCCAGCAGCGTAGTACAGGGGAACACTGAAGCTTTCTTT. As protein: CASSVVQGNTEAFF.

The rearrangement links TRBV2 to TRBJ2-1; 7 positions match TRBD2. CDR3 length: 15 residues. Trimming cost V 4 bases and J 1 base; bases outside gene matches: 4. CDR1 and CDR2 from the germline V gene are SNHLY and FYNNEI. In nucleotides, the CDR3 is TGTGCCAGCAGTGGGGCGGGAGAATCCTACAATGAGCAGTTCTTC. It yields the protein CASSGAGESYNEQFF.

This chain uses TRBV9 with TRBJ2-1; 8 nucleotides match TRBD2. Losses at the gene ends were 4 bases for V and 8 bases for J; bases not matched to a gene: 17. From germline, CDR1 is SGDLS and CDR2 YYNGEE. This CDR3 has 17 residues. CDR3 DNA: TGTGCCAGCAGCCCTAGCCGAGCGGGAGAGAGTATCGATGAGCAGTTCTTC. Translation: CASSPSRAGESIDEQFF.